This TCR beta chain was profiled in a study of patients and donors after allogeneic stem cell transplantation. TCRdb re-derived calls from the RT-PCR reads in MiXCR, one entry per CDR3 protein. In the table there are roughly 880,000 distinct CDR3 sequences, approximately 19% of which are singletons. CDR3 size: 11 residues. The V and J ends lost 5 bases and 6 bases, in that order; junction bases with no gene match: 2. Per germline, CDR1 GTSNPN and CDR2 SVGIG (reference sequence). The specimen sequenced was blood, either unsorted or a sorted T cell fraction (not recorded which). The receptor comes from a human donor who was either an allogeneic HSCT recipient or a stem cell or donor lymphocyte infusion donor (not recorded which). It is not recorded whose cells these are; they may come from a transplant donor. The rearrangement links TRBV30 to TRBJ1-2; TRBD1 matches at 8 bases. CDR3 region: CAWGQGDGYTF. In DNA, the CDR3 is TGTGCCTGGGGACAGGGAGATGGCTACACCTTC.